The clone carrying this T cell receptor (beta chain) appeared once. Its antigen is as yet unknown. The data originate from a study of tumor-infiltrating lymphocytes in localized non-small cell lung cancer. Study-level background: Tumor tissue and non-adjacent uninvolved lung came from each patient.

Libraries were prepared by immunoSEQ multiplex PCR; TCRdb keeps only in-frame clonotypes and omits some of them. The repertoire holds roughly 9,000 clones, with around four fifths as singletons. V lost 4 bases to trimming and J lost 7 bases; unmatched junction nucleotides: 17. The germline V gene encodes CDR1 GTSNPN and CDR2 SVGIG (reference sequence). This CDR3 comprises 16 residues. Findings and caveats of the study: No link was found between tumor T-cell fraction and recurrence-free survival. No T-cell fraction difference was seen between IM1 and IM2 tumors. Higher tumor T cell infiltration than in uninvolved lung was supported by TCRbeta sequencing.

Sequencing was carried out using lung tumor tissue. V is TRBV30 and J is TRBJ2-5; the match to TRBD2 covers 8 bases. The TCR was taken from a human donor with non-small cell lung cancer. This chain's CDR3 is CAWNGQRGNTRGTQYF. The CDR3, as DNA: TGTGCCTGGAACGGGCAGCGGGGGAACACTCGGGGGACCCAGTACTTC.